The text below deals with one TCR beta chain. Its antigen is undetermined. Profiling relied on immunoSEQ multiplex PCR, and the TCRdb table lists in-frame clones only, not all of them. The sample has fewer than 90,000 clones; about 89% are singletons. This entry belongs to a study of PD-1 blockade in classical Hodgkin lymphoma. Study findings and constraints: Baseline diversity was lower in partial responders and progressors than complete responders. Later analyses included only patients treated at least 1 year post-ASCT. TCR diversity rose significantly by C4D1 in CD4+ but not CD8+ cells.

No patient escaped relapse after autologous stem cell transplantation, and brentuximab vedotin exposure varied. The specimen was peripheral blood mononuclear cells (PBMCs), collected at baseline. The TCR comes from a human donor with classical Hodgkin lymphoma.

The CDR3, as DNA: TGTGCCAGCACCCCGACTAGCGGGAGTCTAGGTACGCAGTATTTT. Amino acids: CASTPTSGSLGTQYF. The V and J genes are TRBV7-9 and TRBJ2-3, with 12 nucleotides matching TRBD2. J was trimmed by 8 bases and V by 7 bases; bases with no gene match: 10. The V gene's germline CDR1 is SEHNR and CDR2 FQNEAQ (reference sequence). There are 15 residues in the CDR3.